The clone carrying this T cell receptor beta chain was seen a few times. The antigen remains undetermined. No conserved phenylalanine or tryptophan is present at the end of the CDR3, so a read error is the likely explanation. It is unclear where the CDR3 begins or ends on the DNA, so no DNA is shown, and the CDR3 is as TCRdb lists it. TCRdb reprocessed the reads via MiXCR and lists one record per CDR3 protein. The repertoire holds over 85,000 distinct CDR3 sequences, with more than 15% as singletons. The data originate from a study of T cell repertoires in cytomegalovirus infection. Overall study: Indications came from public TCR beta signatures; they pointed to CMV infection and to a matching HLA type. Broader study findings: Carriers of CMV and the relevant HLA type were discriminated by public TCR beta frequency. It was HLA-C-restricted CMV-specific TCR beta clonotypes that dominated the response ex vivo.

The germline V gene encodes CDR1 SGHNT and CDR2 YYREEE (reference sequence). 13 amino acids form the CDR3, both terminal residues included. The rearrangement uses TRBV5-4 and TRBJ2-4; the D call TRBD1 from the table was never checked on the DNA. What was sequenced was PBMCs. This receptor was identified in a human donor in good health (CMV status not recorded). Some clones in this sample may be carry-over from other donors' samples. The CDR3 spells CASSLEQGAVITI.